Listed here are 15 T cell receptor beta chains from one sample, sequenced in a study of T cells in Graves' hyperthyroidism and ophthalmopathy. Amplified TCR beta CDR3 regions derived from RNA transcripts. TCR CDR3 regions were first amplified by RT-PCR with HTBI primers. TCRdb processed the multiplex PCR reads anew with MiXCR; each CDR3 protein has one entry. The sample holds around 300,000 distinct CDR3 sequences, around 13% seen once. Sequencing was performed on blood. These receptors were obtained from a woman between 35 and 50 years old with Graves' ophthalmopathy.

Many counts were recorded for this clonotype. The V and J genes are TRBV10-3 and TRBJ1-5; D not resolved. Trimming shortened V by 3 bases and J by 4 bases, and 13 bases separated the two germline ends. The CDR3 loop spans 15 amino acids. Germline lookup yields CDR1 ENHRY and CDR2 SYGVKD. The chain's CDR3 is CAISDMGIGNQPQHF. CDR3 DNA: TGTGCCATCAGTGATATGGGAATCGGGAATCAGCCCCAGCATTTT.

This clonotype was counted only a few times. The chain is built from TRBV7-9 and TRBJ2-1, with TRBD2 matching 7 bases. The germline gives CDR1 SEHNR, CDR2 FQNEAQ (reference sequence). The ends lost 6 bases at V and 9 bases at J; junction bases unmatched: 8. This CDR3 spans 13 amino acids. Written as DNA, the CDR3 is TGTGCCAGCAGGACCCCGTGGGGGGGTGAGCAGTTCTTC. Translated, it gives CASRTPWGGEQFF.

The chain employs TRBV27 and TRBJ2-4; D uncertain. V was pared by 3 bases and J by 4 bases, with 7 bases between. Germline CDR1 is MNHEY and CDR2 is SMNVEV (reference sequence). This CDR3 spans 13 amino acids. CDR3 sequence (DNA): TGTGCCAGCAGTTTTGGTCCGAAAAACATTCAGTACTTC. Translation gives CASSFGPKNIQYF.

In this sample, this clonotype turned up a few times. The J gene is TRBJ2-2, the V gene TRBV7-2; D gene unclear. This CDR3 is built from 15 residues. The germline V gene encodes CDR1 SGHTA and CDR2 FQGNSA. V lost 1 base and J lost 0, with 6 bases in between. The CDR3 DNA is TGTGCCAGCAGCTTAGAAGGGTCGAACACCGGGGAGCTGTTTTTT. Protein sequence: CASSLEGSNTGELFF.

Many counts were recorded for this clonotype. This chain uses TRBV2 with TRBJ2-7; 7 nucleotides line up with TRBD2. V dropped 10 bases and J dropped 4; count of bases not matched to a gene: 7. The germline V gene has CDR1 SNHLY and CDR2 FYNNEI. The CDR3 covers 12 residues. The CDR3 DNA is TGTGCCACGGGGGGACCCGGGTACGAGCAGTACTTC. It encodes CATGGPGYEQYF.

This clonotype was found a few times. The chain has TRBV28 and TRBJ1-2; tentative D call: TRBD1 (5 bases). The CDR3 length is 16 residues. Germline lookup yields CDR1 MDHEN and CDR2 SYDVKM. V lost 5 bases and J lost 8, with 24 bases in between. The CDR3 region is CASSGSVGAGLGGYTF. Written as DNA, the CDR3 is TGTGCCAGCAGTGGGTCCGTCGGGGCGGGCCTCGGGGGCTACACCTTC.

This clonotype was picked up many times. J is TRBJ1-2 and V is TRBV6-1; 7 bases fit TRBD1. CDR3 length equals 14 residues. CDR1 is MNHNS and CDR2 is SASEGT in the germline V gene. V lost 7 bases and J lost 2; bases outside the gene matches: 7. The CDR3 here is CASNRGQRNYGYTF. As DNA, the CDR3 is TGTGCCAGCAACAGGGGCCAGAGAAACTATGGCTACACCTTC.

This clonotype was counted ten times or more. V gene TRBV19 combines with J gene TRBJ1-1; a weak D match, TRBD1 (5 bases). The CDR3 sequence is 15 residues long. The germline V gene has CDR1 LNHDA and CDR2 SQIVND (reference sequence). V was shortened by 5 bases and J by 0 bases, with 13 bases between the two germline ends. The CDR3 is CASSARWGMNTEAFF. For the CDR3, the DNA is TGTGCCAGTAGTGCCCGGTGGGGGATGAACACTGAAGCTTTCTTT.

The CDR3 DNA follows: TGCGCCAGCAGCTTTCGAGGGGGGGCTGGCGATACGCAGTATTTT. This encodes CASSFRGGAGDTQYF. The chain recombines TRBV5-1 with TRBJ2-3; D possibly corresponds to TRBD2 (7 bases). From germline, CDR1 is SGHRS and CDR2 YFSETQ. The CDR3 covers 15 residues. Trimming stripped 2 bases from V and 6 bases from J, with 16 bases between.

The chain employs TRBV7-9 and TRBJ2-1; TRBD1 might be the D (6 bases). The V end was cut by 1 base, the J end by 2 bases, with 9 bases between. The germline CDR1 and CDR2 sequences are SEHNR and FQNEAQ (reference sequence). The CDR3 runs 15 residues. CDR3 coding DNA: TGTGCCAGCAGCTTAGGACAGGTAACCTACAATGAGCAGTTCTTC. It yields the protein CASSLGQVTYNEQFF.

The chain joins TRBV5-1 to TRBJ2-7; 7 bases line up with TRBD1. Germline V gene sequence: CDR1 SGHRS, CDR2 YFSETQ. The CDR3 totals 16 residues. The V segment lost 5 bases and the J segment 1 base; nucleotides outside the gene matches: 12. The CDR3 coding sequence is TGCGCCAGCAGTGAACTCGGACAGGCCGTATCCTACGAGCAGTACTTC. This sequence encodes CASSELGQAVSYEQYF.

This clonotype has ten or more counts. J is TRBJ1-1 and V is TRBV6-6; D uncertain. This CDR3 has 13 amino acids. From germline, CDR1 is MNHNY and CDR2 SVGAGI (reference sequence). V shed 6 bases and J shed 1 base, with 9 bases lying between them. The DNA for the CDR3 is TGTGCCAGCAGGGACTCGAGGAACACTGAAGCTTTCTTT. Translated: CASRDSRNTEAFF.

This clonotype was observed at least ten times. The chain uses TRBV7-2 and TRBJ2-1, with 10 positions matching TRBD2. The CDR3 is made up of 14 amino acids. CDR1 is SGHTA and CDR2 is FQGNSA in the germline V gene. J was trimmed by 7 bases and V by 7 bases; bases with no gene match: 7. The CDR3 loop reads CASIASGRLNEQFF. The DNA of the CDR3 is TGTGCCAGCATTGCTAGCGGGAGACTTAATGAGCAGTTCTTC.

The chain's CDR3 is CASSQWGGSSYEQYF. The CDR3 DNA follows: TGTGCCAGCAGCCAATGGGGGGGTAGCTCCTACGAGCAGTACTTC. This chain joins TRBV7-9 and TRBJ2-7; 7 nucleotides match TRBD2. This CDR3 is built from 15 residues. J gave up 0 bases and V 5 bases, and 7 bases lay outside the gene matches. Germline V lookup: CDR1 SEHNR, CDR2 FQNEAQ (reference sequence).

The chain recombines TRBV20-1 with TRBJ2-7; TRBD1 agrees at 7 bases. CDR3 size: 12 residues. Germline assignment: CDR1 DFQATT and CDR2 SNEGSKA (reference sequence). The V and J ends lost 7 bases and 3 bases, in that order; junction bases with no gene match: 6. The CDR3 DNA reads TGCAGTGGGTCGGGACAGAACTACGAGCAGTACTTC. Its protein product is CSGSGQNYEQYF.